This is a list of T cell receptor beta chains from one sample in a study of a mutant IDH1 vaccine in newly diagnosed glioma. No antigen is known for these receptors. The method was immunoSEQ multiplex PCR; TCRdb's version includes in-frame clones alone and lacks a portion of them. The table includes tens of thousands of clones, roughly three quarters detected once. The sample consisted of PBMCs, taken from a glioma patient whose treatment included an IDH1 peptide vaccine. The source is a man aged 30 to 39 with glioma. The CDR3 runs from the conserved cysteine through the conserved F or W. The order of the fields is clone size, D gene, V gene, J gene, CDR3 DNA, CDR3 protein. D genes are given only for firm matches. A row's size may be missing; if present it is once, few, many or a size class.

.	TRBD1	TRBV19	TRBJ2-6	TGTGCCAGTAGCCGGACAGGGGCCACAGGGGCCAACGTCCTGACTTTC	CASSRTGATGANVLTF
.	.	TRBV6-5	TRBJ2-3	TGTGCCACCGAGAGGGGAGATACGCAGTATTTT	CATERGDTQYF
.	.	TRBV5-1	TRBJ1-4	TGCGCCAGCAGCTTGAACACAGCAACTAATGAAAAACTGTTTTTT	CASSLNTATNEKLFF
.	.	TRBV5-1	TRBJ2-3	TGCGCCAGCAGCTTGGAGTGGGGGGCCAGCACAGATACGCAGTATTTT	CASSLEWGASTDTQYF
.	TRBD1	TRBV5-4	TRBJ2-1	TGTGCCAGCAGCTTGGGCGGACAGGGGAGTGCTCATGAGCAGTTCTTC	CASSLGGQGSAHEQFF
.	TRBD1	TRBV5-6	TRBJ2-3	TGTGCCAGCAGCTTGGTTACAGGGGGCACAGATACGCAGTATTTT	CASSLVTGGTDTQYF
once	.	TRBV6-5	TRBJ2-3	TGTGCCAGCAGTTGGTTACAGGGGACTTCTGGAGATACGCAGTATTTT	CASSWLQGTSGDTQYF
.	.	TRBV30	TRBJ2-1	TGTGCCTGGAGTGTAGGGCACCGCTCCTACAATGAGCAGTTCTTC	CAWSVGHRSYNEQFF
.	.	TRBV18	TRBJ2-7	TGTGCCAGCTCCCCTACCATCTCCGACACAGAGGGTGGGCAGTACTTC	CASSPTISDTEGGQYF
.	.	TRBV9	TRBJ2-1	TGTGCCAGCAGCGTCGGGCCCTCAGGAGCTACCCCCTCCTACAATGAGCAGTTCTTC	CASSVGPSGATPSYNEQFF
once	.	TRBV6-5	TRBJ1-2	TGTGCCAGCAGTTACAGGCAGGCGGGTGGCTACACCTTC	CASSYRQAGGYTF